The T cell receptor (beta chain) described here comes from a study of blood T cell repertoires in COVID-19. In the authors' methods: From reference gene primer amplification, estimates of nucleated cell counts were derived. Sequenced by immunoSEQ multiplex PCR; TCRdb stores in-frame clones only, minus some. The V and J calls and clone size are taken from that table; D and trimming were inferred from the DNA. In the table there are over 250,000 clones, less than 90% of which are singletons. Germline CDR1 and CDR2: MNHEY and SMNVEV (reference sequence). The CDR3 is 13 residues long. V lost 0 bases to trimming and J lost 8 bases, with 10 bases between them.

The clonotype was recovered from a woman in her forties or fifties who had recovered from COVID-19. Sequencing input: PBMCs or T cells enriched from blood (not recorded which). This chain connects TRBV27 to TRBJ1-1; D is ambiguous. The CDR3: CASSLSRSREAFF. As DNA, the CDR3 is TGTGCCAGCAGTTTATCCAGGTCCAGGGAAGCTTTCTTT.